This TCR beta chain was documented in a study of blood T cells in healthy people across ages (dated by TCRdb to about 2015). Study-level background: In model experiments, template switching captured roughly one uniquely barcoded TCR beta cDNA molecule for every two T cells. To track age-related changes in TCR beta repertoire diversity, the study relied on deep sequencing normalized with unique cDNA molecular identifiers. Donors were grouped into four age groups: young (average approximately 15 years), middle-aged (39), aged (around 60) and long-lived (around 80). Two additional independent replicas of 1 million unique cDNA reads from the same blood draw were analyzed for two donors (one aged 18 to 30 and one aged 80 or older). To avoid experimental bias, donors of different ages were distributed randomly across sequencing lanes.

Here is what the overall study found, with its caveats: The percentage of naive T cells measured by flow cytometry correlated strongly with observed TCR beta diversity. Conclusive comparison of naive and antigen-experienced compartments was prevented by the profiling of bulk unsorted PBMCs. Estimates of total diversity based on one million sequenced T cells were considered lower bounds and underestimates. As age increased, observed TCR beta diversity per million T cells dropped in a roughly linear way, and a significant reduction was already evident by age around 41. Donor CMV infection status was unknown, potentially confounding age-related changes in expanded clonotypes. Compared with the aged group, more naive CD4+ T cells, fewer expanded clones and increased TCR diversity were shown by the long-lived group, suggesting age selection.

Donors were approximately 42 systemically healthy Caucasian individuals from Russia aged 6 to 90 years. Approximately 11 milliliters of peripheral blood were drawn from each donor into EDTA-treated Vacutainer tubes. Ficoll-Paque density-gradient centrifugation was used to isolate PBMCs, with at least 6.5 million obtained per sample. Trizol reagent was used to extract total RNA from the PBMCs, yielding at least 6 micrograms per sample. The percentages of naive CD45RAhigh/CD27high T cells were determined by flow cytometry on a PBMC aliquot from every donor. For this clonotype: Its antigen is not yet known. Base qualities are not at hand, and no much larger clone is one base apart.

Libraries were prepared through 5' RACE. TCRdb names Illumina HiSeq 2500 as the instrument used. The second PCR ran for about 7 to 11 cycles and used a J-beta primer mix along with a sample-barcoded 5' primer. Each TCR beta cDNA molecule received a unique molecular identifier from a template-switch 5' adaptor carrying 12 random nucleotides. At least 2.5 million CDR3-containing paired-end reads were obtained from each sample. All of the RNA was converted into first-strand cDNA using the Mint cDNA synthesis kit, with a TRBC-specific oligonucleotide serving as the primer. Following uracil-DNA glycosylase treatment, a first 18-cycle PCR with universal primers M1SS and BC2_uni_R was performed on all cDNA. As for how the authors treated the data: For normalization, 1 million high-quality reads were randomly selected from each sample, with every read carrying a distinct molecular identifier. Instead of being binned into consensus sequences, reads that shared molecular identifiers were thrown out. MiTCR, with a Q25 quality threshold and the strictest error-elimination algorithm, was used for CDR3 identification, clonotype clustering and error correction. A nonparametric unseen species model with Euler transformation was used to estimate a lower bound on total TCR beta diversity. The raw public data were reprocessed by TCRdb itself: fastp quality trimming at Q25, MiXCR clonotype calling, in-frame beta chains only. CDR3 protein duplicates are merged, each entry listing the most common genes and DNA. TCRdb assigned the V and J calls; the authors' analysis was not used. Within this sample are about 1.6 million distinct CDR3 sequences, with roughly 32% of them counted one time only. The ten biggest clones cover about 11% of the sample.

The germline ends are 13 bases apart after V is trimmed by 0 bases and J by 2 bases. As encoded in the germline V gene (reference sequence), CDR1 is DFQATT while CDR2 is SNEGSKA. Its CDR3 holds 15 amino acids, cysteine through phenylalanine. The CDR3 DNA has 45 bases and is translated from base 1. Sequencing input: blood. The sequence was obtained from a woman aged 25 to 39 in good health. The chain is made from TRBV20-1 and TRBJ1-2; the D gene is not confidently resolved. The CDR3 region reads CSARDMREQNYGYTF. The nucleotides read TGCAGTGCTAGAGATATGCGGGAACAGAACTATGGCTACACCTTC.